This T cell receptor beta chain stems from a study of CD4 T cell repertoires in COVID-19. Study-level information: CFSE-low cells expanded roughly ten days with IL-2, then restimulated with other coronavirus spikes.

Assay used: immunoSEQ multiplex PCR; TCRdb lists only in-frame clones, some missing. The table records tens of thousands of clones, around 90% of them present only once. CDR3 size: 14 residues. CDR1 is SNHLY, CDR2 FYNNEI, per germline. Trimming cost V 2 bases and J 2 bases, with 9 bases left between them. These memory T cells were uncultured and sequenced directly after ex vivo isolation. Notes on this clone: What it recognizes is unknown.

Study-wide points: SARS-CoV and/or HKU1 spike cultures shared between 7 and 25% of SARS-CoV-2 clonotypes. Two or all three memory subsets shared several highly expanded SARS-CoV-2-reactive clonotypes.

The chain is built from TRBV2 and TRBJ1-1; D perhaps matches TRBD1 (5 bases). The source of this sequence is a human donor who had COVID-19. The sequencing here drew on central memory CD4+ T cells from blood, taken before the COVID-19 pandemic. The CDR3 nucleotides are TGTGCCAGCAGTGAAAGGGGCCCCAACACTGAAGCTTTCTTT. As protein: CASSERGPNTEAFF.